These 16 T cell receptor beta chains were all obtained from the same sample, sequenced in a study of blood T cell repertoires in COVID-19. Profiled with immunoSEQ multiplex PCR; TCRdb holds only in-frame clones, not every one. The table has under 150,000 clones, around 90% seen once; the top ten hold 3% to 4%. The sequencing sample was made of peripheral blood. The receptors derive from a man aged 45 to 65 with active COVID-19.

V and J are TRBV12-3 or TRBV12-4 and TRBJ1-1; D is undetermined. This CDR3 is built from 11 residues. Deletions cut 2 bases from V and 9 bases from J, with 7 bases between. DNA of the CDR3: TGTGCCAGCAGTTTAAAGGAGAAAGCTTTCTTT. Amino acids: CASSLKEKAFF.

V usage is TRBV6-5 and J usage is TRBJ2-3, with D uncertain. Germline V gene sequence: CDR1 MNHEY, CDR2 SVGAGI. The CDR3 is 15 amino acids. Trimming removed 6 bases from V and 4 bases from J, with 17 bases in between. CDR3 in amino acids: CASSDLGAVADTQYF. The DNA of the CDR3 is TGTGCCAGCAGCGACTTAGGCGCGGTGGCAGATACGCAGTATTTT.

This clone has only a few counts. The rearrangement uses TRBV7-9 and TRBJ1-5; no definite D call. CDR3 length equals 13 residues. Trimming cost V 1 base and J 6 bases, with 7 bases left between them. Germline V gene lookup returns CDR1 SEHNR and CDR2 FQNEAQ (reference sequence). In DNA, the CDR3 is TGTGCCAGCAGCTTAGACGGGGTTCAGCCCCAGCATTTT. As protein: CASSLDGVQPQHF.

Notes on this clone: The same CDR3 also results from other DNA sequences found in this sample. The chain recombines TRBV4-1 with TRBJ2-1; 12 bases match TRBD2. V dropped 1 base and J dropped 2; count of bases not matched to a gene: 0. CDR1 and CDR2 (germline): MGHRA, YSYEKL. The CDR3 length is 16 residues. CDR3 sequence: CASSQGLAGAYNEQFF. The CDR3 bases are TGCGCCAGCAGCCAAGGACTAGCGGGAGCCTACAATGAGCAGTTCTTC.

The genes are TRBV6-5 and TRBJ2-3, with unresolved D. Per the germline V gene, CDR1 is MNHEY and CDR2 is SVGAGI. Trimming removed 6 bases at V and 0 bases at J, with 13 bases between. The CDR3 covers 15 residues. Written as DNA, the CDR3 is TGTGCCAGCAGAACGACCCCAGGCAGCACAGATACGCAGTATTTT. Amino acid sequence: CASRTTPGSTDTQYF.

V and J are TRBV19 and TRBJ2-1; weak D call: TRBD1 (6 bases). Germline V gene sequence: CDR1 LNHDA, CDR2 SQIVND (reference sequence). The CDR3 sequence is 15 residues long. V was trimmed by 1 base and J by 6 bases, leaving 13 bases between them. The CDR3 loop is CASSIAAGAGNEQFF. Written as DNA, the CDR3 is TGTGCCAGTAGTATAGCGGCAGGGGCGGGCAATGAGCAGTTCTTC.

This clone was observed once. The chain joins TRBV11-2 to TRBJ2-2; 7 bases map to TRBD1. The CDR3 consists of 15 residues. V was pared by 2 bases and J by 5 bases, with 5 bases of the junction left unmatched. The germline gives CDR1 SGHAT, CDR2 FQNNGV. The CDR3 coding sequence is TGTGCCAGCAGCTTAATACAGGGGAAGACCGGGGAGCTGTTTTTT. This encodes CASSLIQGKTGELFF. Combining the CDR3 with reference TRBV11-2 and TRBJ2-2 gives the whole variable domain EAGVAQSPRYKIIEKRQSVAFWCNPISGHATLYWYQQILGQGPKLLIQFQNNGVVDDSQLPKDRFSAERLKGVDSTLKIQPAKLEDSAVYLCASSLIQGKTGELFFGEGSRLTVL.

The chain has TRBV10-3 and TRBJ2-3, with 7 bases identical to TRBD2. The CDR3 is 14 residues long. The V and J ends lost 4 bases and 1 base, in that order; junction bases with no gene match: 2. Germline CDR1 ENHRY, CDR2 SYGVKD. The CDR3, as DNA: TGTGCCATCAGTGTGGCGGGGGGCACAGATACGCAGTATTTT. Translation: CAISVAGGTDTQYF.

The V call is TRBV30, the J call TRBJ1-4, with a possible D match to TRBD1 (6 bases). Trimming pared 4 bases from V and 8 bases from J, leaving 11 bases between. Germline V gene lookup returns CDR1 GTSNPN and CDR2 SVGIG (reference sequence). The CDR3 is made up of 12 amino acids. The CDR3 bases are TGTGCCTGGACCGCCGGACAGGAAAAACTGTTTTTT. It encodes CAWTAGQEKLFF.

This chain connects TRBV5-1 to TRBJ1-1; 8 nucleotides agree with TRBD1. The CDR3 is made up of 14 amino acids. J lost 4 bases, V lost 6 bases, and 8 bases had no gene match. Germline CDR1 is SGHRS and CDR2 is YFSETQ. CDR3 bases: TGCGCCAGCATCTCTACAGGGGGTGGCACTGAAGCTTTCTTT. Its translation: CASISTGGGTEAFF. The variable domain in full, with the rest retrieved from reference TRBV5-1 and TRBJ1-1, is KAGVTQTPRYLIKTRGQQVTLSCSPISGHRSVSWYQQTPGQGLQFLFEYFSETQRNKGNFPGRFSGRQFSNSRSEMNVSTLELGDSALYLCASISTGGGTEAFFGQGTRLTVV.

The chain carries TRBV19 and TRBJ2-1, with 7 nucleotides matching TRBD2. V lost 3 bases, J lost 7 bases, and 9 bases stayed unmatched. Germline CDR1 LNHDA, CDR2 SQIVND (reference sequence). The CDR3 consists of 15 residues. The CDR3 spells CASSIFGGGPNEQFF. CDR3 DNA sequence: TGTGCCAGTAGTATTTTTGGGGGAGGGCCAAATGAGCAGTTCTTC.

The chain is built from TRBV10-2 and TRBJ1-2; 9 bases fit TRBD1. Germline V gene lookup returns CDR1 WSHSY and CDR2 SAAADI. This CDR3 has 15 amino acids. V was pared by 5 bases and J by 5 bases, with 9 bases of the junction left unmatched. DNA of the CDR3: TGCGCCAGCAGTACTGGACAGGGGTTTGGGTATGGCTACACCTTC. Its translation: CASSTGQGFGYGYTF.

The chain joins TRBV5-4 to TRBJ2-5; 9 bases are a match to TRBD2. V lost 5 bases to trimming and J lost 5 bases; unmatched junction nucleotides: 7. CDR3 length: 14 residues. Germline V gene sequence: CDR1 SGHNT, CDR2 YYREEE (reference sequence). The DNA of the CDR3 is TGTGCCAGCAGGGCAGCGGGGGGCGTGGAGACCCAGTACTTC. Translating gives CASRAAGGVETQYF.

This rearrangement joins TRBV5-5 to TRBJ1-1, with D tentatively TRBD1 (6 bases). V lost 0 bases and J 5 bases, leaving 11 bases between the germline ends. The germline CDR1 and CDR2 sequences are SGHKS and YYEKEE (reference sequence). This CDR3 region has 14 residues. This CDR3 is CASSLGSQGTEAFF. CDR3 DNA: TGTGCCAGCAGCTTGGGTTCCCAGGGGACTGAAGCTTTCTTT.

The CDR3 DNA is TGTGCCAGCAGTGACGGCAGGGTTGGCTACACCTTC. Amino acids: CASSDGRVGYTF. The chain couples TRBV25-1 to TRBJ1-2; TRBD1 is a possible D gene (5 bases). Trimming left V 3 bases short and J 7 bases short, with 9 bases between. The CDR3 covers 12 residues. CDR1 is MGHDK, CDR2 SYGVNS, per germline.

This clone was recorded once. The rearrangement joins TRBV27 to TRBJ2-7, with TRBD1 matching 9 bases. Germline-derived CDR1 and CDR2 are MNHEY and SMNVEV (reference sequence). The CDR3 sequence is 15 residues long. Trimming removed 6 bases from V and 3 bases from J; junction bases left unmatched: 9. Here the CDR3 reads CASSLRPGQGYEQYF. The CDR3 coding sequence is TGTGCCAGCAGCTTACGACCGGGACAGGGCTACGAGCAGTACTTC.